This T cell receptor (beta chain) was observed in a study of CD8+ T cells in alopecia areata. Study-wide context: Patients received oral tofacitinib, 5 to 10 mg twice daily, for moderate-to-severe alopecia areata.

There are a few counts of this clone. Extracted RNA was reverse transcribed into cDNA, the sequencing template. Method: immunoSEQ multiplex PCR; TCRdb's copy keeps in-frame clones and lacks some. The table lists 150,000 to 200,000 clones, over 55% of them singletons. Germline loops: CDR1 SGHRS, CDR2 YFSETQ. The CDR3 is made up of 13 amino acids. Deletions cut 2 bases from V and 6 bases from J, with 11 bases between. The sequencing here drew on CD4+ T cells sorted from blood, taken at week 0. The gene calls are TRBV5-1 and TRBJ1-1; D is possibly TRBD1 (6 bases). This TCR was sampled from a human donor with alopecia areata. CDR3 sequence reads: CASSFTGMPEAFF. The CDR3 region has the DNA TGCGCCAGCAGCTTTACAGGGATGCCTGAAGCTTTCTTT.